This T cell receptor beta chain was identified in a study of human T cells and chemical hapten exposure. Study-wide background: The patient population, which was mostly female, had alopecia areata, totalis or universalis.

CDR3 length: 15 residues. The V end was cut by 4 bases, the J end by 5 bases, with 17 bases between. Looked up from germline, CDR1 is SGDLS and CDR2 is YYNGEE. Documented time point: pre-sensitization, week 0. Treatment given: therapeutic diphenylcyclopropenone sensitization with weekly scalp DPC. In the original processing: There were a median of approximately 88,000 TCRs per sample, with a range from about 23,224 to 690,600. TCRdb fed the RACE reads into MiXCR, producing one record per CDR3 protein. TCRdb's processing, not the study's, gives the V and J calls here. The table includes more than 150,000 distinct CDR3 sequences, more than 25% detected once. This clonotype has just a few counts.

The chain recombines TRBV9 with TRBJ2-3; D unresolved. Sequencing used whole blood, obtained in connection with sensitization to the hapten diphenylcyclopropenone (DPC). The sequence was obtained from a woman under 40 with alopecia areata. Some clones in this sample may be carry-over from other donors' samples. The CDR3 loop reads CASSPFRKQQDTQYF. CDR3 DNA: TGTGCCAGCAGCCCCTTTAGAAAGCAACAAGATACGCAGTATTTT. Full variable domain (rest looked up from reference TRBV9 and TRBJ2-3): DSGVTQTPKHLITATGQRVTLRCSPRSGDLSVYWYQQSLDQGLQFLIQYYNGEERAKGNILERFSAQQFPDLHSELNLSSLELGDSALYFCASSPFRKQQDTQYFGPGTRLTVL.